The following is a T cell receptor (beta chain) sequence with its context. This receptor's antigen is unknown. Base qualities were left out, and no much larger clone turns up one base away. CDR3 length: 15 amino acids, cysteine to phenylalanine. Kept here is only the CDR3 DNA, which spans 45 bases and is read in frame from base 1. Trimmed from V: 6 bases; trimmed from J: 3 bases; junction bases lacking a gene match: 7. CDR1 is given as MNHEY and CDR2 as SVGAGI, both from the germline V gene. The cohort comprised 666 healthy bone marrow donors. Cohort members were all nominally healthy when sampled, although unrecorded immune exposures were likely present. The donor was CMV seropositive and belonged to the group of about 290 seropositive cohort members. Each donor provided a peripheral blood sample, and peripheral blood mononuclear cells were used for TCR beta sequencing. Genomic DNA extraction from the blood cell samples was performed with the Qiagen DNeasy Blood Extraction Kit.

The data were obtained in a study of cytomegalovirus exposure and HLA in healthy donors (dated by TCRdb to 2016 to 2017). For the wider study: An earlier analysis of roughly 570 of the donors reported under 300 Gb of sequence data and 117 million unique TCR beta sequences obtained from some 200 million T cells. An early release that covered 640 HLA-typed donors contained about 300 gigabases of sequencing data and 85 million to 100 million unique TCR sequences. Of the 300 to 400 genotyped donors, roughly 80% fell in the genetic ancestry cluster associated with self-reported Caucasian donors. The study aimed to test whether cataloging public T cell receptors could reveal signatures of past pathogen exposure. The study profiled the T cell repertoires of 500 to 800 subjects by immunosequencing and related them to cytomegalovirus serostatus. In addition to the first cohort of roughly 670 subjects, a separate validation cohort of about 120 different subjects was used. The study combined high-throughput TCR immunosequencing, statistical association of individual TCRs with disease status, and machine learning to predict cytomegalovirus infection status. To study patterns of TCR occurrence, a later analysis re-analyzed previously published TCR beta repertoires from 666 donors and added high-resolution HLA genotyping. Rather than drawing on any new phenotypic data, the later analysis identified candidate immune exposures from TCR beta sequences and the way those sequences occurred across donors. An earlier analysis of approximately 640 of the donors applied high-throughput TCR beta sequencing to assess whether each TCR beta V gene segment acted as functional or pseudogenic. Donor age, sex, ethnicity and CMV serostatus were compiled together with the repertoire data. A later genetic analysis took genome-wide SNP genotypes for about 65% of the 666 donors and used that subset as a discovery cohort. Every repertoire in the discovery cohort had been generated on one and the same sequencing platform. HLA typing included class I and class II loci at four-digit resolution. Typing coverage varied by locus: 629-630 donors for A, B, C, DRB1 and DQB1; approximately 560 for DQA1; nearly 610 for DPA1; about 450 for DPB1. A handful of DR-DQ haplotypes were handled as single units for association and clustering because linkage in the cohort was strong. On average, roughly 200,000 unique TCR beta nucleotide sequences were sequenced per donor among roughly 430 genotyped donors of the cohort, with roughly 18% of those sequences being non-productive. Paper-wide results and their limitations: V-gene and J-gene trimming of TCR beta chains was associated with a missense DCLRE1C variant in a later genetic analysis, and the association was replicated in an independent cohort. A group of highly shared sequence variants was considered likely to be a technical artifact of the sequencing pipeline. When HLA alleles, especially DR and DQ, strongly co-occurred, TCR associations were difficult to assign to individual alleles. A further reported finding was that TCR beta sequences accurately predicted the HLA-A and HLA-B alleles for most subjects in the first cohort. Correlated functional status among segregating V segments might reflect linkage disequilibrium, but an unknown experimental factor could not be ruled out. Presence/absence analyses assumed roughly uniform sequencing depth across donors, an assumption that may not hold. Compared with the approximately 720-donor mean, donors in an Asian-associated ancestry cluster had fewer N-insertions in productive TCRs, according to a later genetic analysis. In a later analysis, HLA-associated TCR beta chains were found to be more clonally expanded and to have lower generation probabilities than equally common non-associated chains. CMV serostatus was the only immune exposure information available for the cohort. Broadly in line with IMGT annotations, most TCR beta V segments showed up in productive rearrangements about 90% or about 30% of the time in an earlier analysis of about 500 of the donors. In a later analysis, the rate of TCR association differed among HLA loci, with DRB1 alleles having the most associated TCRs and HLA-C alleles having the fewest. The cohort was sequenced for TCR beta chains only, and without alpha or paired-chain data the features that could be detected were limited. A later analysis reported that several top co-occurrence clusters appeared linked to parvovirus B19, influenza, CMV and Epstein-Barr virus. The authors suggested that the approach could potentially be extended to other disease states and immunological phenotypes. Because some donors lacked HLA typing at each locus, the association tests relied only on the typed subset. A few of the identified cytomegalovirus-associated TCR beta chains were confirmed in vitro to be specific for cytomegalovirus antigens. Approximately 18 rarely observed V segments, including chromosome 9 orphons, were excluded from the earlier analysis of about 610 of the donors because counts were too low. According to a later analysis, most CMV-associated TCR beta chains appeared to be HLA-restricted, and the HLA associations seemed to be driven largely by CMV exposure. Most TCR sequences were seen in very few donors, while some public TCRs were found in many individuals. Some IMGT-functional V segments, including TRBV6-2 and TRBV6-3, could not be distinguished by the 87-base-pair reads and were therefore excluded. In the study, around 160 TCR beta chains were listed as associated with cytomegalovirus. The classifier was reported to diagnose cytomegalovirus status with high specificity and sensitivity in both the original cohort and the validation cohort. At a false discovery rate of 0.05, a later analysis linked about 17,000 TCR beta sequences to specific HLA alleles.

The library was obtained by the immunoSEQ multiplex PCR assay. For the multiplex PCR, a mixture combining 60 forward primers for TCR Vbeta segments and 13 reverse primers for TCR Jbeta segments was used. Amplification of the CDR3 region of rearranged TCR beta genes was performed with a multiplex PCR assay on genomic DNA. The amplified TCR beta libraries were sequenced on the Illumina HiSeq System as 87-base-pair reads. Per the source publication's procedure: A later analysis tallied roughly 78 million unique TCR beta chains across the 550 to 850 repertoires, and about 12 million of those chains were shared by two or more donors. Raw reads were error-corrected and collapsed into unique sequences with a nearest-neighbor algorithm that merged closely related sequences to remove PCR and sequencing errors. Alignment of CDR3 sequences to IMGT reference sequences was used to assign V, D and J gene segments. For a sequence to be retained, a match of at least six nucleotides was required to both a V gene segment and a J gene segment. Rearrangements were classified as productive when the CDR3 lacked stop codons and remained in frame with V and J, and all other rearrangements were classified as non-productive. CDR3 was defined according to IMGT convention as the region running from the second conserved V-encoded cysteine to the conserved J-encoded phenylalanine. In an earlier analysis of around 600 of the donors, sequences lacking an unambiguous match to a single V gene segment were excluded. An earlier analysis of a few hundred of the donors classified V segments as functional when productive rearrangements were above 56.7% and as segregating when the standard deviation between donors was above 5%. A statistical classification framework was developed to diagnose cytomegalovirus status using the catalog of TCR beta chain sequences. In a later analysis, V and J genes were assigned by comparing TCR nucleotide sequences against IMGT/GENE-DB human TR gene sequences. Using the TCRdist pipeline, a later analysis assigned CDR3 sequences along with most-parsimonious VDJ recombination scenarios. A later analysis defined each TCR beta chain by its CDR3 amino acid sequence plus V-gene family, and excluded reads lacking a unique V-gene family. A later analysis removed several hundred highly shared, low-generation-probability nucleotide sequences to deal with suspected cross-contamination and a sequencing artifact. In a later analysis, a clonal expansion index was calculated for each public chain from normalized within-repertoire ranks of inferred template counts. In a later analysis, generation probabilities were computed with a VDJ recombination model fitted to out-of-frame rearrangements, and the resulting probabilities were checked against IGoR. In a later analysis, TCR-TCR, TCR-HLA and TCR-CMV co-occurrence was scored with hypergeometric tests, and a repertoire-size bias correction was applied to TCR pairs. False discovery rates were estimated in a later analysis by permuting HLA or CMV assignments 20 times. In a later analysis, co-occurring TCRs were grouped using DBSCAN, with TCRdist sequence similarity added in when clustering inside HLA-allele-positive subsets. Repertoires with fewer than 30,000 or more than 120,000 public chains, plus five repertoires with anomalous nucleotide sharing, were excluded from co-occurrence clustering. The immuneACCESS repertoire file appears here via TCRdb, limited to in-frame rearrangements. These files lack a portion of the clones; in checked studies, under half of the deficit traces to unresolved V genes, and the cause of the others is not known. V and J calls and clone size are those listed in that table; D and trimming were worked out from the DNA. The sample table lists 150,000 to 200,000 clones, 60% to 80% of them with a count of one. Roughly 2.8% of the sample rests with the top ten.

Sequences were obtained from PBMCs. The rearrangement joined TRBV6-5 to TRBJ2-3, with 9 junctional bases fitting TRBD1. This sequence originates from a woman aged 40 to 50 in good health and CMV-seropositive. The base sequence is TGTGCCAGCAGCTCCCGTGACAGGGGGACAGATACGCAGTATTTT. Its translation reads: CASSSRDRGTDTQYF.